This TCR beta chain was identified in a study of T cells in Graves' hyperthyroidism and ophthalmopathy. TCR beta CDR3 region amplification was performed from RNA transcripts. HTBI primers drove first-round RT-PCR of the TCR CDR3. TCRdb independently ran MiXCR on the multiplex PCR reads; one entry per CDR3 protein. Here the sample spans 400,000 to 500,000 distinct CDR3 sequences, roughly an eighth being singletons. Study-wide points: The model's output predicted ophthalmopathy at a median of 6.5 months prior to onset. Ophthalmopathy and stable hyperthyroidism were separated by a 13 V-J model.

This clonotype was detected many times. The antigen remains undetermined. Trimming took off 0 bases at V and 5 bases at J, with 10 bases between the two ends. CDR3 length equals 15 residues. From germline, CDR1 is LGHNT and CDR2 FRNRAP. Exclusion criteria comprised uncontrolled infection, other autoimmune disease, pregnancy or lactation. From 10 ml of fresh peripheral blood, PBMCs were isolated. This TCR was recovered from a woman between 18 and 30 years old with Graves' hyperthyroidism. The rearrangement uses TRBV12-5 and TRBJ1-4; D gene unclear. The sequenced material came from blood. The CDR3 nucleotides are TGTGCTAGTGGTTTGGTAAGAGCTTCAAATGAAAAACTGTTTTTT. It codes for CASGLVRASNEKLFF.